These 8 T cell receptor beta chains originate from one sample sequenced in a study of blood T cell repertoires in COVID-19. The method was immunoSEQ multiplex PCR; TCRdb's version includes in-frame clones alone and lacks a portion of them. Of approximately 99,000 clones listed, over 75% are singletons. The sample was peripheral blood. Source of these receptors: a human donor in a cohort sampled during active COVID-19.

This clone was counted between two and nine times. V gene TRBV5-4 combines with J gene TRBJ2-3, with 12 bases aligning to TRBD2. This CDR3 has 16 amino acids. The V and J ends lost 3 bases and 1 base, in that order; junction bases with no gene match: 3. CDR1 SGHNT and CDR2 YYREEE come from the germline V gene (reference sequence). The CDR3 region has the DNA TGTGCCAGCAGCTCTAGACTAGCGGGGGGCACAGATACGCAGTATTTT. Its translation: CASSSRLAGGTDTQYF.

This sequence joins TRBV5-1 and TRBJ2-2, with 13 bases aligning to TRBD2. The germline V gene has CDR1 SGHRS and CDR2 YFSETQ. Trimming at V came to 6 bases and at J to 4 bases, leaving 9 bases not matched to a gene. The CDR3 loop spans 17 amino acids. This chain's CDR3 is CASNPLAGGPGTGELFF. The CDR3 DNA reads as TGCGCCAGCAACCCACTAGCGGGAGGGCCGGGCACCGGGGAGCTGTTTTTT.

CDR3 protein: CASGGAGTTNEKLFF. The CDR3, as DNA: TGTGCCAGCGGGGGGGCGGGCACAACTAATGAAAAACTGTTTTTT. The chain recombines TRBV28 with TRBJ1-4; possibly TRBD1 for D (6 bases). Germline V gene sequence: CDR1 MDHEN, CDR2 SYDVKM. CDR3 size: 15 residues. Trimming took 8 bases from V and 0 from J, leaving 13 bases between them.

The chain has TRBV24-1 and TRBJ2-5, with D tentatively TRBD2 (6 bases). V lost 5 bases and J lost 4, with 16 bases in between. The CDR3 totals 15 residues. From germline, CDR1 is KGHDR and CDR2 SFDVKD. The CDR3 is CATSAVVGRGETQYF. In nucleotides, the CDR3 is TGTGCCACCAGTGCGGTAGTTGGGCGGGGAGAGACCCAGTACTTC.

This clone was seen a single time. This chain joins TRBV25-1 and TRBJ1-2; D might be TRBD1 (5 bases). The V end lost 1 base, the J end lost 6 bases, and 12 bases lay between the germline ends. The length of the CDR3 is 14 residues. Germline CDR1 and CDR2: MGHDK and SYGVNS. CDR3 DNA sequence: TGTGCCAGCAGTGAATGGGGAACGGGGGATGGCTACACCTTC. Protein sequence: CASSEWGTGDGYTF.

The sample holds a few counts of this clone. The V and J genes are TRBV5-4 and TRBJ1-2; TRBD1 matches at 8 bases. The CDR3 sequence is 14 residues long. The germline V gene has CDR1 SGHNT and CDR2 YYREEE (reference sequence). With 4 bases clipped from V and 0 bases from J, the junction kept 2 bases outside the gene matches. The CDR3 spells CASSLDRANYGYTF. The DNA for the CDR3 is TGTGCCAGCAGCCTGGACAGGGCTAACTATGGCTACACCTTC.

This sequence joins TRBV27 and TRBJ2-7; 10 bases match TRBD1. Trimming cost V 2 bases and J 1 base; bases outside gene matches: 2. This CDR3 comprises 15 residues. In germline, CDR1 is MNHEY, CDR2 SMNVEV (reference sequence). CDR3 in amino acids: CASSLKGQGSYEQYF. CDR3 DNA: TGTGCCAGCAGTTTAAAGGGACAGGGGTCCTACGAGCAGTACTTC.

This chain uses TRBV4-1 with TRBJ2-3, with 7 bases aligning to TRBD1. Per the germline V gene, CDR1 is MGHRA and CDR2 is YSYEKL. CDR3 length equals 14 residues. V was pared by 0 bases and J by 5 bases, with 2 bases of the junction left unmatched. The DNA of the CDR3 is TGCGCCAGCAGCCAAGAAGGGGGCGTAGATACGCAGTATTTT. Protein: CASSQEGGVDTQYF.